The 2 T cell receptor beta chains in this list originate from one sample, sequenced in a study of T cells in Graves' hyperthyroidism and ophthalmopathy. Amplified TCR beta CDR3 regions came from RNA transcripts. The HTBI primer set was used in a first-round RT-PCR of the TCR CDR3. TCRdb re-called the multiplex PCR reads through MiXCR, storing one row per CDR3 protein. The sample includes about 500,000 distinct CDR3 sequences, around 17% of them seen just once. The sequencing sample was made of blood. These receptors came from a woman in her late teens or twenties with Graves' hyperthyroidism.

The V and J genes are TRBV4-2 and TRBJ2-1; tentative D call: TRBD2 (6 bases). The V gene lost 0 bases and the J gene lost 5 bases, with 14 bases spanning the gap. This CDR3 is built from 16 residues. Germline V gives CDR1 LGHNA, CDR2 YNFKEQ. CDR3 coding DNA: TGTGCCAGCAGCCAAGAATTCGGGACTGGACACAATGAGCAGTTCTTC. This gives the protein CASSQEFGTGHNEQFF.

Ten or more counts support this clonotype. The rearrangement uses TRBV2 and TRBJ1-2, with TRBD1 as a possible D gene (6 bases). The CDR3 loop spans 15 amino acids. Looked up from germline, CDR1 is SNHLY and CDR2 is FYNNEI. Trimming stripped 4 bases from V and 8 bases from J, with 20 bases between. The CDR3 protein is CASSAPPGAVRGYTF. In nucleotides, the CDR3 is TGTGCCAGCAGTGCCCCCCCGGGGGCTGTAAGGGGCTACACCTTC.